Shown below are 17 T cell receptor beta chains from a single sample sequenced in a study of Ad26.COV2.S vaccination and SARS-CoV-2 variants. Treatment in this sample: 15 to 20 received Ad26.COV2.S at low or high dose, single or two shots; roughly five received placebo; per-sample allocation not given. It was on day 63 after the first vaccine or placebo injection that samples were taken. The method was immunoSEQ multiplex PCR; TCRdb's version includes in-frame clones alone and lacks a portion of them. The data contain fewer than 600,000 clones, nearly 90% of them seen just once; the ten biggest clones take up about 1.5%. The starting material was peripheral blood, obtained in a trial of Ad26.COV2.S vaccine versus placebo. These receptors were obtained from a person between 18 and 65 years old who received the Ad26.COV2.S COVID-19 vaccine or a placebo.

The chain is built from TRBV19 and TRBJ1-4; D is unresolved. This CDR3 region has 15 residues. Germline V lookup: CDR1 LNHDA, CDR2 SQIVND (reference sequence). V was pared by 4 bases and J by 7 bases, with 16 bases between. CDR3 protein: CASSNVVDAGEKLFF. The DNA for the CDR3 is TGTGCCAGTAGTAACGTTGTGGACGCGGGTGAAAAACTGTTTTTT.

V usage is TRBV28 and J usage is TRBJ1-4; weak D call: TRBD1 (5 bases). Germline V lookup: CDR1 MDHEN, CDR2 SYDVKM. V lost 6 bases to trimming and J lost 8 bases, with 16 bases between them. CDR3 length: 14 residues. CDR3 sequence reads: CASSLRGISEKLFF. CDR3 nucleotides: TGTGCCAGCAGCCTGAGGGGTATTTCCGAAAAACTGTTTTTT.

This chain connects TRBV28 to TRBJ2-7; 7 nucleotides agree with TRBD1. Germline CDR1 MDHEN, CDR2 SYDVKM. This CDR3 is built from 12 residues. Trimming removed 8 bases from V and 6 bases from J; junction bases left unmatched: 7. CDR3 nucleotide sequence: TGTGCCAGCGTGACAGGGATCGGCGAGCAGTACTTC. Protein sequence: CASVTGIGEQYF.

For this clone: The sample contains more than one DNA sequence encoding this CDR3. The V and J genes are TRBV18 and TRBJ2-7; D may be TRBD1 (6 bases). In germline, CDR1 is KGHSH, CDR2 LQKENI. The CDR3 sequence is 13 residues long. The V gene lost 3 bases and the J gene lost 4 bases, with 10 bases spanning the gap. The CDR3 nucleotides read TGTGCCAGCTCACCGGGGACATCATACGAGCAGTACTTC. Translating it yields CASSPGTSYEQYF.

The V and J genes are TRBV25-1 and TRBJ1-6, with D hard to call. Germline V CDR1 and CDR2: MGHDK, SYGVNS. This CDR3 is built from 14 residues. V lost 3 bases and J lost 7, with 10 bases in between. CDR3 DNA: TGTGCCAGCAGTGACGTCGACGCCAATTCACCCCTCCACTTT. Translated: CASSDVDANSPLHF.

This clone appeared a single time. The genes are TRBV12-3 or TRBV12-4 and TRBJ2-2, with D unclear. The CDR3 runs 11 residues. The V gene lost 7 bases and the J gene lost 3 bases, with 3 bases spanning the gap. CDR3 region: CASTHTGELFF. The CDR3 DNA sequence: TGTGCCAGCACCCACACCGGGGAGCTGTTTTTT.

The chain combines TRBV19 with TRBJ1-5, with D possibly matching TRBD1 (5 bases). The CDR3 is made up of 16 amino acids. Between the trimmed V and J ends, which lost 3 bases and 5 bases, there was a span of 17 bases. Germline V CDR1 and CDR2: LNHDA, SQIVND (reference sequence). Here the CDR3 reads CASSIQLLVRDQPQHF. The CDR3 region has the DNA TGTGCCAGTAGTATCCAACTCCTCGTCAGGGATCAGCCCCAGCATTTT.

This clone is a singleton in its sample. V and J are TRBV6-6 and TRBJ1-4; the D is unclear. Looked up from germline, CDR1 is MNHNY and CDR2 is SVGAGI (reference sequence). V was trimmed by 5 bases and J by 4 bases, leaving 17 bases between them. This CDR3 is 16 amino acids long. The CDR3 is CASSTTRGLGNEKLFF. In nucleotides, the CDR3 is TGTGCCAGCAGTACAACCCGAGGGTTGGGTAATGAAAAACTGTTTTTT.

V gene TRBV3-1 (or the pseudogene TRBV3-2) combines with J gene TRBJ1-2; no firm D call. This CDR3 is built from 15 residues. Deletions cut 1 base from V and 2 bases from J, with 11 bases between. Germline V gives CDR1 LGHDT, CDR2 YNNKEL (reference sequence). For the CDR3, the DNA is TGTGCCAGCAGCCAAGTCCCCGGACGGAACTATGGCTACACCTTC. This codes for CASSQVPGRNYGYTF.

The chain joins TRBV10-3 to TRBJ1-2; D ambiguous. CDR3 size: 13 residues. Germline CDR1 ENHRY, CDR2 SYGVKD. Trimming removed 3 bases from V and 8 bases from J, with 13 bases in between. DNA for the CDR3: TGTGCCATCAGTGAAAATGGTTCAAGGGGCTACACCTTC. Its protein is CAISENGSRGYTF.

The CDR3 DNA reads TGTGCCAGCAGTATAAGACAGGGGGTGAATCAGCCCCAGCATTTT. Translation gives CASSIRQGVNQPQHF. The genes are TRBV6-5 and TRBJ1-5, with 9 nucleotides matching TRBD1. Per the germline V gene, CDR1 is MNHEY and CDR2 is SVGAGI. V lost 5 bases, J lost 4 bases, and 6 bases stayed unmatched. The CDR3 extends over 15 amino acids.

J is TRBJ2-3 and V is TRBV28, with unresolved D. This CDR3 contains 14 residues. CDR1 MDHEN and CDR2 SYDVKM come from the germline V gene. The V gene lost 2 bases and the J gene lost 1 base, with 7 bases spanning the gap. The CDR3 loop reads CASSLAQGTDTQYF. DNA for the CDR3: TGTGCCAGCAGTTTAGCGCAGGGCACAGATACGCAGTATTTT.

The chain has TRBV3-1 (or the pseudogene TRBV3-2) and TRBJ2-5, with TRBD1 identical over 7 bases. V shed 4 bases, J shed 1 base, and the junction held 6 bases outside the gene matches. In germline, CDR1 is LGHDT, CDR2 YNNKEL (reference sequence). The CDR3 runs 15 residues. CDR3 DNA: TGTGCCAGCAGCCCAACAGGGACAGCCCAAGAGACCCAGTACTTC. It codes for CASSPTGTAQETQYF.

The chain carries TRBV9 and TRBJ2-3; D not resolved. The CDR3 is made up of 15 amino acids. The V end was cut by 0 bases, the J end by 5 bases, with 13 bases between. Looked up from germline, CDR1 is SGDLS and CDR2 is YYNGEE. The CDR3 DNA reads TGTGCCAGCAGCGTAGCGGAATTAAGTCAAGATACGCAGTATTTT. It encodes CASSVAELSQDTQYF.

The chain links TRBV12-3 or TRBV12-4 to TRBJ2-2; TRBD2 is a possible D gene (6 bases). The CDR3 extends over 13 amino acids. V was clipped by 4 bases and J by 7 bases, with 10 bases between them. The CDR3 DNA reads TGTGCCAGCAGTTCCCGGGGAGGCGGGGAGCTGTTTTTT. Protein sequence: CASSSRGGGELFF.

The J gene is TRBJ2-1, the V gene TRBV2, with 11 bases identical to TRBD2. Unmatched junction bases numbered 6, after V lost 4 bases and J lost 7 bases. CDR3 length: 15 amino acids. CDR1 SNHLY and CDR2 FYNNEI come from the germline V gene. CDR3 nucleotides: TGTGCCAGCAGTGTACGACTAGCGGGGAGGAATGAGCAGTTCTTC. This translates into CASSVRLAGRNEQFF.

The gene calls are TRBV6-2 or TRBV6-3 and TRBJ2-5, with a weak D call TRBD1 (6 bases). Germline-derived CDR1 and CDR2 are MNHEY and SVGEGT. CDR3 length: 15 residues. Trimming left V 2 bases short and J 5 bases short, with 15 bases between. CDR3 sequence: CASSYRDTGQETQYF. In DNA form, the CDR3 reads TGTGCCAGCAGTTACAGGGACACCGGCCAGGAGACCCAGTACTTC.